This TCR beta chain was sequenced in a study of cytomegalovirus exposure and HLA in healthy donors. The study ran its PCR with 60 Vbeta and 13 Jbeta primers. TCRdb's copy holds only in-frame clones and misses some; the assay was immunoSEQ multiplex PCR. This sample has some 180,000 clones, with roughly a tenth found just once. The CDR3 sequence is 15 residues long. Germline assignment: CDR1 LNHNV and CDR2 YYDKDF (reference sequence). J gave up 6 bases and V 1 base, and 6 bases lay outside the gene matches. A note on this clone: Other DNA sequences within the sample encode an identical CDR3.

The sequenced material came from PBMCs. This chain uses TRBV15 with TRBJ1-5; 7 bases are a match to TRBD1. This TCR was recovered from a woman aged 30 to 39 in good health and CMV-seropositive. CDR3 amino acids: CATSRGRQGGQPQHF. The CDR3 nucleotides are TGTGCCACCAGCAGAGGTCGACAGGGCGGTCAGCCCCAGCATTTT.